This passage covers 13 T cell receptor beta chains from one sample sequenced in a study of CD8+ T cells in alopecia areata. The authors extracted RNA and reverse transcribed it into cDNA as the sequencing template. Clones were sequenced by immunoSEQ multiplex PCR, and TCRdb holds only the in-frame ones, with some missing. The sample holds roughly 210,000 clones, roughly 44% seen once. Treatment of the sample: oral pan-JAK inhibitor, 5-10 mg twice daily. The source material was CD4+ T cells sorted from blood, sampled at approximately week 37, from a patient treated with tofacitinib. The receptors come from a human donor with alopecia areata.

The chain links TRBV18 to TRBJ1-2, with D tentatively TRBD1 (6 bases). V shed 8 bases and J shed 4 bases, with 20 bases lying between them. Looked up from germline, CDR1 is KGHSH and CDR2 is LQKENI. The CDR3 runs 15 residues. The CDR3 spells CASQPAGGAFYGYTF. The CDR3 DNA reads TGTGCCAGCCAACCCGCCGGGGGCGCATTCTATGGCTACACCTTC. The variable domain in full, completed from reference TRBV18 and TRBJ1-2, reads NAGVMQNPRHLVRRRGQEARLRCSPMKGHSHVYWYRQLPEEGLKFMVYLQKENIIDESGMPKERFSAEFPKEGPSILRIQQVVRGDSAAYFCASQPAGGAFYGYTFGSGTRLTVV.

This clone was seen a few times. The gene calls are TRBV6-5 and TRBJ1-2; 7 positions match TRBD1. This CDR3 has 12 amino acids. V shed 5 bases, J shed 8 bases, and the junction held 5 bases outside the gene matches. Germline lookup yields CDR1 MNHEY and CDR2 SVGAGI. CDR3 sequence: CASSTGVWGYTF. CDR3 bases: TGTGCCAGCAGTACAGGGGTTTGGGGCTACACCTTC.

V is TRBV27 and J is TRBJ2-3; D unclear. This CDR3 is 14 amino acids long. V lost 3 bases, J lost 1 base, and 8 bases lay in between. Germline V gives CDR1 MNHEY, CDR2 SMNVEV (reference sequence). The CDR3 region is CASSLGRRTDTQYF. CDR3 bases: TGTGCCAGCAGTTTGGGCAGACGCACAGATACGCAGTATTTT.

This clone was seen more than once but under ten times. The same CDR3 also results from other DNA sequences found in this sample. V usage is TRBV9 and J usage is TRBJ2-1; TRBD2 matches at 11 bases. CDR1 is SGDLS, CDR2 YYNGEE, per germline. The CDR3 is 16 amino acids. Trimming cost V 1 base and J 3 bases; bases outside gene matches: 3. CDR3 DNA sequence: TGTGCCAGCAGCGTACTAGCGGGAGGAAGCTACAATGAGCAGTTCTTC. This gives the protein CASSVLAGGSYNEQFF.

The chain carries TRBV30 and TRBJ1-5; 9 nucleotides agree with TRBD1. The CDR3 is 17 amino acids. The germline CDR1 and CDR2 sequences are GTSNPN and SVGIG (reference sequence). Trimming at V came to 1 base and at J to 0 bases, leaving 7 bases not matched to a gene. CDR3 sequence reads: CAWSAGQGPRSNQPQHF. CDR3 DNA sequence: TGTGCCTGGAGTGCGGGACAGGGCCCTCGTAGCAATCAGCCCCAGCATTTT.

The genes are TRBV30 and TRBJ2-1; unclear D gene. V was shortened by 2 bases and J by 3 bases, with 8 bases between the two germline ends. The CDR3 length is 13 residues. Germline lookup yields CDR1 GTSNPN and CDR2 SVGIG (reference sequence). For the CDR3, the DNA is TGTGCCTGGAGTCGGACGGGCTACAATGAGCAGTTCTTC. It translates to CAWSRTGYNEQFF.

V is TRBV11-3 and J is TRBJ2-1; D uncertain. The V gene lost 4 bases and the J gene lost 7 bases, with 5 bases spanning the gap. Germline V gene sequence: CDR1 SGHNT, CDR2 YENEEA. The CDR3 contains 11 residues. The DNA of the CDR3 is TGTGCCAGCAGCTCCACTAATGAGCAGTTCTTC. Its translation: CASSSTNEQFF.

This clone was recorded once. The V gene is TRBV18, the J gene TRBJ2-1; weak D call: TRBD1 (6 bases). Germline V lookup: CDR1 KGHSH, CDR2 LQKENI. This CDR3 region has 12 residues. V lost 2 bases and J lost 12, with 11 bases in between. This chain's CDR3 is CASSPSAQGQFF. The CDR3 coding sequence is TGTGCCAGCTCACCATCGGCACAGGGGCAGTTCTTC.

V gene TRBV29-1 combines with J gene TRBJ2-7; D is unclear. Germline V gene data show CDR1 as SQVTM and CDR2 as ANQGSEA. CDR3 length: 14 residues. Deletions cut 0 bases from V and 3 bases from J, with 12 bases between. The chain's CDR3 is CSVEDPGGLYEQYF. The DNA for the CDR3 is TGCAGCGTTGAAGATCCGGGCGGCCTCTACGAGCAGTACTTC.

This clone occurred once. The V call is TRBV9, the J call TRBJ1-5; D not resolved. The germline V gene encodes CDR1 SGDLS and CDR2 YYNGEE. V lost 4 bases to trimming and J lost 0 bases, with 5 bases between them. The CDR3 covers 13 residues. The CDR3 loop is CASSSNSNQPQHF. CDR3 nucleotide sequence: TGTGCCAGCAGCTCGAATAGCAATCAGCCCCAGCATTTT.

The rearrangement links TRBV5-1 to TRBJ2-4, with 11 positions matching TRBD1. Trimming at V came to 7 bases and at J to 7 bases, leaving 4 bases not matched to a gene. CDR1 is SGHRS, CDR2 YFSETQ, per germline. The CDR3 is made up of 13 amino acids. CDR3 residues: CASHRDRGNIQYF. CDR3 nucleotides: TGCGCCAGCCACCGGGACAGGGGGAACATTCAGTACTTC.

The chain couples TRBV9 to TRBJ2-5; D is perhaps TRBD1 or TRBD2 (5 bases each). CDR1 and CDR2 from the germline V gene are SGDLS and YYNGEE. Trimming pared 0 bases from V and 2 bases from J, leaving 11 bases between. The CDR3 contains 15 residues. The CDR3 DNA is TGTGCCAGCAGCGTAGCCGAGGGGTGGCAAGAGACCCAGTACTTC. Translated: CASSVAEGWQETQYF.

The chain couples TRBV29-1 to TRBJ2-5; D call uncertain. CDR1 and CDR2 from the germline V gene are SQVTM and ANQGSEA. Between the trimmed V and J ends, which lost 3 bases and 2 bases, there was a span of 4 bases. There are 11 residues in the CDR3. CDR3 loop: CSVEAQETQYF. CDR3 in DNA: TGCAGCGTTGAGGCACAAGAGACCCAGTACTTC.